This is a list of T cell receptor beta chains from one sample in a study of cytomegalovirus exposure and HLA in healthy donors. Generated by immunoSEQ multiplex PCR, the TCRdb table keeps only in-frame clones and is missing some. The sample yields 100,000 to 120,000 clones, roughly 84% seen once. The sample was PBMCs. These receptors were obtained from a man in his thirties or forties in good health and CMV-seropositive. Each CDR3 is given with its conserved first and last residue. Each record gives: D gene, clone size, J gene, V gene, CDR3 DNA, CDR3 protein. A D gene is named only where the DNA matches it firmly. Rows give clone size only sometimes, using once, few, many, or a class for an expanded clone.

D gene: .; clone size: once; J gene: TRBJ1-2; V gene: TRBV6-1; CDR3 DNA: TGTGCCAGCAGTGAAAGGGGCGTCTATGGCTACACCTTC; CDR3 protein: CASSERGVYGYTF
D gene: TRBD1; clone size: .; J gene: TRBJ2-7; V gene: TRBV30; CDR3 DNA: TGTGCCTGGAACGGACAGGCCCTCTCCTACGAGCAGTACTTC; CDR3 protein: CAWNGQALSYEQYF
D gene: .; clone size: once; J gene: TRBJ2-3; V gene: TRBV5-1; CDR3 DNA: TGCGCCAGCAGGTCGGGATTGCCAGATACGCAGTATTTT; CDR3 protein: CASRSGLPDTQYF
D gene: TRBD1; clone size: .; J gene: TRBJ1-1; V gene: TRBV5-4; CDR3 DNA: TGTGCCAGCAGCTTGGCCAGGGGGGCGTACACTGAAGCTTTCTTT; CDR3 protein: CASSLARGAYTEAFF
D gene: TRBD1; clone size: .; J gene: TRBJ2-2; V gene: TRBV5-1; CDR3 DNA: TGCGCCAGCAGCTTGGCCCCAGGGGGCCCCACCGGGGAGCTGTTTTTT; CDR3 protein: CASSLAPGGPTGELFF
D gene: .; clone size: .; J gene: TRBJ2-2; V gene: TRBV2; CDR3 DNA: TGTGCCAGCACCAAACAGGGAACGCCCTCCACCGGGGAGCTGTTTTTT; CDR3 protein: CASTKQGTPSTGELFF
D gene: TRBD1; clone size: .; J gene: TRBJ1-1; V gene: TRBV6-5; CDR3 DNA: TGTGCCAGCACCTGGGACAGCGGCTCCACTGAAGCTTTCTTT; CDR3 protein: CASTWDSGSTEAFF
D gene: .; clone size: .; J gene: TRBJ2-7; V gene: TRBV6-5; CDR3 DNA: TGTGCCAGCAGTACAACAGGGTTATCCTACGAGCAGTACTTC; CDR3 protein: CASSTTGLSYEQYF
D gene: TRBD2; clone size: .; J gene: TRBJ2-7; V gene: TRBV6-5; CDR3 DNA: TGTGCCAGCAGCCTCGGACTAGCGGGGGATGAGCAGTACTTC; CDR3 protein: CASSLGLAGDEQYF
D gene: TRBD1; clone size: .; J gene: TRBJ1-3; V gene: TRBV11-2; CDR3 DNA: TGTGCCAGCAGCTTAGGGGGGACAGGGGGCGATGGAAACACCATATATTTT; CDR3 protein: CASSLGGTGGDGNTIYF
D gene: .; clone size: .; J gene: TRBJ1-3; V gene: TRBV2; CDR3 DNA: TGTGCCAGCAAAAAGAAGTGGGCAGTATTTGGAAACACCATATATTTT; CDR3 protein: CASKKKWAVFGNTIYF
D gene: .; clone size: .; J gene: TRBJ1-5; V gene: TRBV19; CDR3 DNA: TGTGCCAGTACTACAAACATGGCCGGAGCGCCCCAGCATTTT; CDR3 protein: CASTTNMAGAPQHF
D gene: TRBD1; clone size: .; J gene: TRBJ2-7; V gene: TRBV6-1; CDR3 DNA: TGTGCCAGCAGTCCCGAGGGACAGGGGACCTACGAGCAGTACTTC; CDR3 protein: CASSPEGQGTYEQYF
D gene: TRBD1; clone size: .; J gene: TRBJ1-2; V gene: TRBV6-6; CDR3 DNA: TGTGCCAGCAGTTATGACCCGGGACAGGCCTATGGCTACACCTTC; CDR3 protein: CASSYDPGQAYGYTF
D gene: .; clone size: once; J gene: TRBJ2-3; V gene: TRBV27; CDR3 DNA: TGTGCCAGCAGTTTATCCCCCGCGAGCACAGATACGCAGTATTTT; CDR3 protein: CASSLSPASTDTQYF
D gene: TRBD1; clone size: few; J gene: TRBJ1-2; V gene: TRBV5-5; CDR3 DNA: TGTGCCAGCAGCATGGGGACAGGGAACTACGGCTACACCTTC; CDR3 protein: CASSMGTGNYGYTF
D gene: TRBD2; clone size: .; J gene: TRBJ2-1; V gene: TRBV19; CDR3 DNA: TGTGCCAGTACCCTAGGGCTAGCGGGGGGGAATGAGCAGTTCTTC; CDR3 protein: CASTLGLAGGNEQFF
D gene: .; clone size: .; J gene: TRBJ1-2; V gene: TRBV5-6; CDR3 DNA: TGTGCCAGCAGCTTGAGAACTGGCAGGGGATATGGCTACACCTTC; CDR3 protein: CASSLRTGRGYGYTF
D gene: .; clone size: .; J gene: TRBJ2-7; V gene: TRBV12-2; CDR3 DNA: TGTGCAAGTCGCTTAGACAGGGATATAACGTCCTACGAGCAGTACTTC; CDR3 protein: CASRLDRDITSYEQYF
D gene: TRBD2; clone size: .; J gene: TRBJ2-7; V gene: TRBV18; CDR3 DNA: TGTGCCAGCTCAACTGGACTAGCGGGGGTAACATACGAGCAGTACTTC; CDR3 protein: CASSTGLAGVTYEQYF
D gene: TRBD2; clone size: .; J gene: TRBJ2-3; V gene: TRBV6-4; CDR3 DNA: TGTGCCAGCAGTGAATTTTGGACTAGCGGGGGGGATAGCACAGATACGCAGTATTTT; CDR3 protein: CASSEFWTSGGDSTDTQYF
D gene: .; clone size: .; J gene: TRBJ1-3; V gene: TRBV30; CDR3 DNA: TGTGCCTGGAGTTACAACAGAAAGGGAAACACCATATATTTT; CDR3 protein: CAWSYNRKGNTIYF
D gene: TRBD2; clone size: once; J gene: TRBJ2-3; V gene: TRBV7-2; CDR3 DNA: TGTGCCAGCAGCTCCTTTAGCGGGGCTCGCACAGATACGCAGTATTTT; CDR3 protein: CASSSFSGARTDTQYF
D gene: TRBD1; clone size: .; J gene: TRBJ2-7; V gene: TRBV30; CDR3 DNA: TGTGCCTGGAGTGTAGGCCCAGGGGGATCGGGCGAGCAGTACTTC; CDR3 protein: CAWSVGPGGSGEQYF
D gene: .; clone size: .; J gene: TRBJ1-5; V gene: TRBV29-1; CDR3 DNA: TGCAGCGCGGGGGTTAGCAATCAGCCCCAGCATTTT; CDR3 protein: CSAGVSNQPQHF
D gene: .; clone size: .; J gene: TRBJ2-2; V gene: TRBV25-1; CDR3 DNA: TGTGCCAGCACCCCACAGGGGAACACCGGGGAGCTGTTTTTT; CDR3 protein: CASTPQGNTGELFF
D gene: .; clone size: .; J gene: TRBJ2-2; V gene: TRBV7-2; CDR3 DNA: TGTGCCAGCAGCTTTGACCCACGGGGAGAGAACACCGGGGAGCTGTTTTTT; CDR3 protein: CASSFDPRGENTGELFF
D gene: .; clone size: few; J gene: TRBJ1-5; V gene: TRBV4-1; CDR3 DNA: TGCGCCAGCAGCCCTCAGGAGGGCAATCAGCCCCAGCATTTT; CDR3 protein: CASSPQEGNQPQHF
D gene: TRBD1; clone size: .; J gene: TRBJ1-3; V gene: TRBV11-2; CDR3 DNA: TGTGCCAGCAGCACATACAGGGGTTCAGGAAACACCATATATTTT; CDR3 protein: CASSTYRGSGNTIYF
D gene: .; clone size: .; J gene: TRBJ2-7; V gene: TRBV19; CDR3 DNA: TGTGCCAGTAGTGGTAACCCGCGGGCGAGGGGGAACTCCGAGCAGTACTTC; CDR3 protein: CASSGNPRARGNSEQYF
D gene: .; clone size: medium-sized; J gene: TRBJ1-1; V gene: TRBV19; CDR3 DNA: TGTGCCGTCCATGGGGAGACTGAAGCTTTCTTT; CDR3 protein: CAVHGETEAFF
D gene: .; clone size: .; J gene: TRBJ1-5; V gene: TRBV2; CDR3 DNA: TGTGCCAGCGGGGGGGCGGTTTTGAGTCAGCCCCAGCATTTT; CDR3 protein: CASGGAVLSQPQHF
D gene: TRBD1; clone size: .; J gene: TRBJ2-7; V gene: TRBV19; CDR3 DNA: TGTGCCAGTAGTAGGTCCCCGGGACAGGGGGCGCACGAGCAGTACTTC; CDR3 protein: CASSRSPGQGAHEQYF
D gene: .; clone size: once; J gene: TRBJ1-3; V gene: TRBV11-3; CDR3 DNA: TGTGCCAGCAGCTTAGAAGGAGGGATTCTCGGAAACACCATATATTTT; CDR3 protein: CASSLEGGILGNTIYF
D gene: TRBD2; clone size: .; J gene: TRBJ2-3; V gene: TRBV30; CDR3 DNA: TGTGCCTGGAGTGTACGCCTAGCGGGGAGCACAGATACGCAGTATTTT; CDR3 protein: CAWSVRLAGSTDTQYF
D gene: .; clone size: .; J gene: TRBJ2-3; V gene: TRBV4-3; CDR3 DNA: TGCGCCAGCAGCCAAGATTCGGTGGCAGATACGCAGTATTTT; CDR3 protein: CASSQDSVADTQYF
D gene: .; clone size: few; J gene: TRBJ1-4; V gene: TRBV9; CDR3 DNA: TGTGCCAGCAGCGTAGGTCCGTCTAATGAAAAACTGTTTTTT; CDR3 protein: CASSVGPSNEKLFF
D gene: .; clone size: many; J gene: TRBJ2-5; V gene: TRBV5-1; CDR3 DNA: TGCGCCAGCAGCCCCTCCGGAGAGACCCAGTACTTC; CDR3 protein: CASSPSGETQYF
D gene: TRBD1; clone size: few; J gene: TRBJ2-7; V gene: TRBV6-6; CDR3 DNA: TGTGCCAGCAGTAAGGACAGGGTTCCCTCCTACGAGCAGTACTTC; CDR3 protein: CASSKDRVPSYEQYF
D gene: TRBD1; clone size: .; J gene: TRBJ1-5; V gene: TRBV12-5; CDR3 DNA: TGTGCTAGTGTTCAGGACAGGAACAATCAGCCCCAGCATTTT; CDR3 protein: CASVQDRNNQPQHF
D gene: .; clone size: once; J gene: TRBJ2-6; V gene: TRBV30; CDR3 DNA: TGTGCCTGGAGTATAAGGGGGGGCTCTGGGGCCAACGTCCTGACTTTC; CDR3 protein: CAWSIRGGSGANVLTF
D gene: TRBD1; clone size: .; J gene: TRBJ2-5; V gene: TRBV25-1; CDR3 DNA: TGTGCCAGCAGTGACGGTTCAGGGGGCGGTGAGCAGTACTTC; CDR3 protein: CASSDGSGGGEQYF
D gene: .; clone size: .; J gene: TRBJ2-5; V gene: TRBV6-5; CDR3 DNA: TGTGCCAGCAGTTCCCCGGGGGGCGAAGAGACCCAGTACTTC; CDR3 protein: CASSSPGGEETQYF
D gene: TRBD2; clone size: .; J gene: TRBJ2-5; V gene: TRBV11-1; CDR3 DNA: TGTGCCAGCAGCATTAGCGGGGGGGCCGGTGAGACCCAGTACTTC; CDR3 protein: CASSISGGAGETQYF
D gene: TRBD1; clone size: once; J gene: TRBJ2-7; V gene: TRBV11-2; CDR3 DNA: TGTGCCAGCAGCTTAGGGGACAGGGACTACGATTGGCAGTACTTC; CDR3 protein: CASSLGDRDYDWQYF
D gene: TRBD1; clone size: .; J gene: TRBJ1-5; V gene: TRBV10-3; CDR3 DNA: TGTGCCATCAGTACGGACAGGGGAGATCAGCCCCAGCATTTT; CDR3 protein: CAISTDRGDQPQHF
D gene: .; clone size: .; J gene: TRBJ2-1; V gene: TRBV30; CDR3 DNA: TGTACCTGGAGTATGATGACTCGTGAGCAGTTCTTC; CDR3 protein: CTWSMMTREQFF
D gene: .; clone size: .; J gene: TRBJ2-1; V gene: TRBV4-1; CDR3 DNA: TGCGCCAGCAGCCAAGTGAGTCGCAATGAGCAGTTCTTC; CDR3 protein: CASSQVSRNEQFF
D gene: .; clone size: .; J gene: TRBJ2-2; V gene: TRBV4-1; CDR3 DNA: TGCGCCAGCAGCCAAACAGGGTCTGGGACCGGGGAGCTGTTTTTT; CDR3 protein: CASSQTGSGTGELFF
D gene: TRBD2; clone size: .; J gene: TRBJ2-1; V gene: TRBV7-9; CDR3 DNA: TGTGCCAGCAGCAGGGGGACTAGCGCCTACAATGAGCAGTTCTTC; CDR3 protein: CASSRGTSAYNEQFF
D gene: .; clone size: .; J gene: TRBJ1-4; V gene: TRBV4-3; CDR3 DNA: TGCGCCAGCACCCCCCCGCGGGCAACTAATGAAAAACTGTTTTTT; CDR3 protein: CASTPPRATNEKLFF
D gene: TRBD1; clone size: .; J gene: TRBJ2-5; V gene: TRBV7-3; CDR3 DNA: TGTGCCAGCAGCTACACCGGGACAGGGTTCGAGACCCAGTACTTC; CDR3 protein: CASSYTGTGFETQYF
D gene: TRBD2; clone size: few; J gene: TRBJ2-7; V gene: TRBV12-5; CDR3 DNA: TGTGCTAGTGGTTTGCGTCCGGGGGGATACTCCTACGAGCAGTACTTC; CDR3 protein: CASGLRPGGYSYEQYF